The clone carrying this TCR beta chain came up a few times. What it binds is unknown. Study-level findings and limits: Whole repertoires were not studied in the larger cohort, only one V-J beta rearrangement. Tumor Tregs overlapped most with tumor, then blood, naive CD4+ cells. In terms of TCR gene usage, tumor memory CD4+ T cells clustered together with blood and lymph node memory CD4+ cells, as well as with lymph node naive CD4+ cells.

The memory fraction was CD4+CD45RO+CD25- cells. Germline loops: CDR1 SGHTA, CDR2 FQGNSA. This CDR3 has 13 amino acids. Trimming pared 2 bases from V and 5 bases from J, leaving 9 bases between. TCRdb processed the 5' RACE reads anew with MiXCR; each CDR3 protein has one entry. The sample records 55,000 to 80,000 distinct CDR3 sequences, under 25% being singletons. The source is a female donor with breast cancer. This chain uses TRBV7-2 with TRBJ1-1, with D perhaps TRBD1 (5 bases). Sequencing input: memory CD4+ T cells sorted from a lymph node. Subset specified: memory CD4+ T cells, CD4+CD45RO+CD25-. The chain's CDR3 is CASSLSGGTEAFF. In DNA form, the CDR3 reads TGTGCCAGCAGCTTATCGGGGGGAACTGAAGCTTTCTTT. Variable domain in full (rest from reference TRBV7-2 and TRBJ1-1): GAGVSQSPSNKVTEKGKDVELRCDPISGHTALYWYRQSLGQGLEFLIYFQGNSAPDKSGLPSDRFSAERTGGSVSTLTIQRTQQEDSAVYLCASSLSGGTEAFFGQGTRLTVV.